This T cell receptor beta chain emerged from a study of PD-1 blockade in mismatch repair-deficient tumors. Study-wide findings and caveats: Tumor-resident clones, often absent from pretreatment blood, expanded after pembrolizumab and then contracted.

Assay: immunoSEQ multiplex PCR; the TCRdb copy retains only in-frame clones and omits some. The sample records 30,000 to 45,000 clones, around 80% being singletons. This clone was picked up one time. The target antigen is unknown. The CDR3 contains 15 residues. The germline gives CDR1 MNHNY, CDR2 SVGAGI (reference sequence). The V gene end was trimmed by 5 bases and the J gene end by 0 bases; junction bases not matched to a gene: 4. All patients were mismatch repair deficient, assessed by either PCR or immunohistochemistry. The source material was PBMCs, sampled around 40 weeks after starting pembrolizumab. The TCR originated in an adult with mismatch repair-deficient cancer. The chain recombines TRBV6-6 with TRBJ2-3; 8 nucleotides match TRBD1. The CDR3 loop reads CASSPGTGSTDTQYF. CDR3 DNA: TGTGCCAGCAGTCCCGGGACAGGAAGCACAGATACGCAGTATTTT.